This TCR beta chain was captured by sequencing in a study of cytomegalovirus exposure and HLA in healthy donors. Primers included in the PCR were 60 Vbeta and 13 Jbeta primers. Sequencing used immunoSEQ multiplex PCR; TCRdb keeps in-frame clones, though not all of them. The repertoire holds roughly 70,000 clones, with 65% to 85% as singletons. Concerning this clone: Antigen unknown.

Study results and limitations: Differences between HLA loci emerged in a later analysis of TCR association rates, with DRB1 most and HLA-C fewest.

The sequencing input was PBMCs. The sequence derives from an older man in good health and CMV-seronegative.

The DNA for the CDR3 is TGTGCCAGCAGTTCGATTGAGACAGGGGACTATGGCTACACCTTC. Translating it yields CASSSIETGDYGYTF. V usage is TRBV28 and J usage is TRBJ1-2, with 8 bases that match TRBD1. Germline CDR1 and CDR2: MDHEN and SYDVKM. J gave up 3 bases and V 4 bases, and 7 bases lay outside the gene matches. The CDR3 runs to 15 residues.